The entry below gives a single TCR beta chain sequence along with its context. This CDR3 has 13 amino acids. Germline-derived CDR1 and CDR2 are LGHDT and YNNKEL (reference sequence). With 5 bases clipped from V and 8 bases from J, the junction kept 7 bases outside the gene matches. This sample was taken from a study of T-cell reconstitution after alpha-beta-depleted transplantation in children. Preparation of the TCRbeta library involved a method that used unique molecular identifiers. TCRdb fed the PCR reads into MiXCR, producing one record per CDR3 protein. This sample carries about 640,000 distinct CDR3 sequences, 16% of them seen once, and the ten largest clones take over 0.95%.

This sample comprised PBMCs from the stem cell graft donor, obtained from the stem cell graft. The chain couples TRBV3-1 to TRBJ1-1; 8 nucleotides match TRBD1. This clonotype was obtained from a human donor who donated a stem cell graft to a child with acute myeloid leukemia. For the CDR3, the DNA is TGTGCCAGCAGCGGGGGAGGACAGGGAGAAGCTTTCTTT. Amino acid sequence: CASSGGGQGEAFF.